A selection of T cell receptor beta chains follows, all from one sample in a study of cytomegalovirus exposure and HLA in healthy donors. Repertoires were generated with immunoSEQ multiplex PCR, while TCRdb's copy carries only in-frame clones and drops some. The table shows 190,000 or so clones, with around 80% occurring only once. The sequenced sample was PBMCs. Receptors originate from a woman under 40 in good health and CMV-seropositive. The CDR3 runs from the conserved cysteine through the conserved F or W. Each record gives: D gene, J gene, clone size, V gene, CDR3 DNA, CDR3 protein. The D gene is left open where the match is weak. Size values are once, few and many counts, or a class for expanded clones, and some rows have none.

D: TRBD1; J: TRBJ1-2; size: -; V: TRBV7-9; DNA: TGTGCCAGCAGCCCGGCCGGGACAGGGGGAGGCTACACCTTC; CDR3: CASSPAGTGGGYTF
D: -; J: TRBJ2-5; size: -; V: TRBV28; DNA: TGTGCCAGCGTGTCGTTGCCAGGGGATTCGGAGACCCAGTACTTC; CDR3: CASVSLPGDSETQYF
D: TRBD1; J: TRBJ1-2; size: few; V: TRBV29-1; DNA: TGCAGCGTTGGGCCAGGGGGCGCCGGCTATGGCTACACCTTC; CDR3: CSVGPGGAGYGYTF
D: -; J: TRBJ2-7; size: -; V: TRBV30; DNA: TGTGCCTGGAGTTCCGGGGGTACTTTTTCCGAGCAGTACTTC; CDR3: CAWSSGGTFSEQYF
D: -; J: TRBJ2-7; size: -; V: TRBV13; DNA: TGTGCCAGCAGCTTAGGCCCAGGGGGTGCGGGGTACGAGCAGTACTTC; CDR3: CASSLGPGGAGYEQYF
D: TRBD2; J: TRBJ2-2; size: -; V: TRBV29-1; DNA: TGCAGCGCCCGGACTAGCGGGAGCGGGGAGCTGTTTTTT; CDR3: CSARTSGSGELFF
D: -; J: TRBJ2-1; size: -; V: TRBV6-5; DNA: TGTGCCAGCAGTTACCGAGGAAATGAGCAGTTCTTC; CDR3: CASSYRGNEQFF
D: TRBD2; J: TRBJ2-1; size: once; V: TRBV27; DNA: TGTGCCAGCGAGAGGACTAGCGGGAGTCTAGGTGAGCAGTTCTTC; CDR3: CASERTSGSLGEQFF
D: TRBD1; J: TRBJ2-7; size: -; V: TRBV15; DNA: TGTGCCACCAGCAGAGGAGGGACAGCCGTCGGCGAGCAGTACTTC; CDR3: CATSRGGTAVGEQYF
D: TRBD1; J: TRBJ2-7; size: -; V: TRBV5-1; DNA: TGCGCCAGCAGCTTTACAGGGGGCGAGCAGTACTTC; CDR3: CASSFTGGEQYF
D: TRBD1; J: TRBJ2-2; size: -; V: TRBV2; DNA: TGTGCCAGCAGTGTTACAGGGGGCAACGGGGAGCTGTTTTTT; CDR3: CASSVTGGNGELFF
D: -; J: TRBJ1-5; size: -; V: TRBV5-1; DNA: TGCGCCAGCAGCTTGGGCGGATATCAGCCCCAGCATTTT; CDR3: CASSLGGYQPQHF
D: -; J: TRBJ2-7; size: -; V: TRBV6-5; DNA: TGTGCCAGCAGTTCCGAGGTAGGAGAGCAGTACTTC; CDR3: CASSSEVGEQYF
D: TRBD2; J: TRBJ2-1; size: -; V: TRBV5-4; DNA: TGTGCCAGCAGCCCGGGCGAGGGAGGGCGGATTGAGCAGTTCTTC; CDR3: CASSPGEGGRIEQFF
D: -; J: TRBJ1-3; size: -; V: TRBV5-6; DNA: TGTGCCAGCAGCCACGGTGCAGGGATGGGTGGAAACACCATATATTTT; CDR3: CASSHGAGMGGNTIYF
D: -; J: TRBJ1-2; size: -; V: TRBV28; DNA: TGTGCCAGCAGTAGCGAGGGAGGGGGGAGAGGCTACACCTTC; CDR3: CASSSEGGGRGYTF
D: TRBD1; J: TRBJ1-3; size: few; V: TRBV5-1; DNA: TGCGCCAGCAGCTTGGAGGGGGCCAACACCATATATTTT; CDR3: CASSLEGANTIYF
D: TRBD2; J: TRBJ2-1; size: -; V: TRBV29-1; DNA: TGCAGCGGTGGGAGGGGCAATGAGCAGTTCTTC; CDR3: CSGGRGNEQFF
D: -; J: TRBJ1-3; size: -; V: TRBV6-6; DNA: TGTGCCAGCAGTTACCCGACAGAGACTGGAAACACCATATATTTT; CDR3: CASSYPTETGNTIYF
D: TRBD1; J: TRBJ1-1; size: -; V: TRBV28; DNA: TGTGCCAGCGTCGACAGGGAGGCTTTCTTT; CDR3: CASVDREAFF
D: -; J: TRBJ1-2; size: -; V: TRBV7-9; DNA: TGTGCCAGCAGCTTCCAGGGAAGTGGCTACACCTTC; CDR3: CASSFQGSGYTF
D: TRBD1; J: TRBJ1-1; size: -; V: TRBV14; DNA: TGTGCCAGCAGCCAAGACGCGGGACAGGTAAACACTGAAGCTTTCTTT; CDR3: CASSQDAGQVNTEAFF
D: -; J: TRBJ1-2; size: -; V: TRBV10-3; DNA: TGTGCCATCACCCGAGAGGGGGAGACAAACTATGGCTACACCTTC; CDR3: CAITREGETNYGYTF
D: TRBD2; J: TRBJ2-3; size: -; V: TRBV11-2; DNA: TGTGCCAGCAGCTTAGTGATCATAACTAGCGGGAGAGGCACAGATACGCAGTATTTT; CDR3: CASSLVIITSGRGTDTQYF
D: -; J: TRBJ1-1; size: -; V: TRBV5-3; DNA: TGTGCCAGAAGCCATCGACATCTCGGAACTGAAGCTTTCTTT; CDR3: CARSHRHLGTEAFF
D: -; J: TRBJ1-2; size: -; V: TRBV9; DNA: TGTGCCAGCAGCCCGCTTGTCTTCAACAGGGGCTACACCTTC; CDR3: CASSPLVFNRGYTF
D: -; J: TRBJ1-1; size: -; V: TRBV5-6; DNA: TGTGCCAGCAGCTTGCGGTGGGGGGCTGAAGCTTTCTTT; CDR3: CASSLRWGAEAFF
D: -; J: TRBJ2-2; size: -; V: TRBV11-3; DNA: TGTGCCAGCAGCCCCTTGGGGCACGGGGAGCTGTTTTTT; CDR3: CASSPLGHGELFF
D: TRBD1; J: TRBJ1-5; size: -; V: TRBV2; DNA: TGTGCCAGCAGAGGACAGGGCGATCAGCCCCAGCATTTT; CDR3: CASRGQGDQPQHF